One T cell receptor (beta chain) is described in this entry. The target antigen is unknown. Next came a second PCR, run for about 7 to 12 cycles, which used a sample-barcoded 5' primer along with a J-beta primer mix. From the 5' RACE reads, TCRdb called clonotypes with MiXCR, one entry per CDR3 protein. Among fewer than 1,200,000 distinct CDR3 sequences, under 30% were seen once, and the ten largest hold 0.75%. V lost 6 bases and J 9 bases, leaving 17 bases between the germline ends. Germline-derived CDR1 and CDR2 are MGHRA and YSYEKL. This CDR3 spans 13 amino acids. The sample comes from a study of blood T cells in healthy people across ages. Study-wide findings and caveats: In older individuals, TCR beta diversity per million T cells was lower, falling roughly linearly with age.

The same data also went into a second study, on T cells of mothers and their children. That source reports: Donation involved a few healthy Caucasian mothers and the six children that they had. Related mother-child pairs showed slightly, non-significantly higher overlap than unrelated pairs.

The chain joins TRBV4-1 to TRBJ2-5; D uncertain. Sequenced: blood. The receptor comes from a girl aged 2 to 10 in good health. In DNA form, the CDR3 reads TGCGCCAGCAGGACGGGCCCCCAAGGCGCCCAGTACTTC. Translated, it gives CASRTGPQGAQYF.